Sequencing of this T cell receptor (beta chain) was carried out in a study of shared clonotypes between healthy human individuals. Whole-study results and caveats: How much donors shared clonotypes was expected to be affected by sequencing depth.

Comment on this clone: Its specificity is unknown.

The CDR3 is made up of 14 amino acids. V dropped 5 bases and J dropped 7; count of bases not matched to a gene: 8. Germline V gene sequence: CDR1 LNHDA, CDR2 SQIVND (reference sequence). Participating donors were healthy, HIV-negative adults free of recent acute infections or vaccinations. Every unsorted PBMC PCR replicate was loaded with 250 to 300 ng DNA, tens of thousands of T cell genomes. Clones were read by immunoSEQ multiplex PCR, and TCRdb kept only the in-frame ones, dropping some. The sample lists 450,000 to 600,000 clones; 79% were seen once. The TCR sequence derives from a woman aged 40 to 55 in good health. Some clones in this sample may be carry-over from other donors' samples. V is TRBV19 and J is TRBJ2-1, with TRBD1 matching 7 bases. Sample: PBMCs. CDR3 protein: CASSPRTGPNEQFF. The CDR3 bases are TGTGCCAGTAGTCCCAGGACAGGCCCGAATGAGCAGTTCTTC.